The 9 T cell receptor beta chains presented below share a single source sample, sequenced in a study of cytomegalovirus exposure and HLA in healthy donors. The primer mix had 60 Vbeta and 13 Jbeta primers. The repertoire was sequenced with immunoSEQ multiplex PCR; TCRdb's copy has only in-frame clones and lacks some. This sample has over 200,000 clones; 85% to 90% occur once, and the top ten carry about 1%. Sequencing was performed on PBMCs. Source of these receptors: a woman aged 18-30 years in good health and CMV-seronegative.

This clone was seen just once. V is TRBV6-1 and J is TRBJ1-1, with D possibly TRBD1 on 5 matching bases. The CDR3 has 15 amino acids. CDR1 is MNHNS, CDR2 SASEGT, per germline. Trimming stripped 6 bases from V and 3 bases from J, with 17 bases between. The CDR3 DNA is TGTGCCAGCAGAAGAGGGGTCCCGGGGGACACTGAAGCTTTCTTT. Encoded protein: CASRRGVPGDTEAFF.

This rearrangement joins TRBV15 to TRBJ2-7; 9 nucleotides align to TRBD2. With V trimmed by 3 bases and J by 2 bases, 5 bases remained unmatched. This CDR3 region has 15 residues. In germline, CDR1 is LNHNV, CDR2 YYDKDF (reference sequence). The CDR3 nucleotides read TGTGCCACCAGCAGGGCCGGGACTAGCCCCTACGAGCAGTACTTC. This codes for CATSRAGTSPYEQYF.

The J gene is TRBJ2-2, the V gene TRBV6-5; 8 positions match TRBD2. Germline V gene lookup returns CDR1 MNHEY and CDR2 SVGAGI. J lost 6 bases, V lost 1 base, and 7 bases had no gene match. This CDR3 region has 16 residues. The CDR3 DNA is TGTGCCAGCAGTTACTTCCGGGGGGGGAAATCCGGGGAGCTGTTTTTT. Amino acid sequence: CASSYFRGGKSGELFF.

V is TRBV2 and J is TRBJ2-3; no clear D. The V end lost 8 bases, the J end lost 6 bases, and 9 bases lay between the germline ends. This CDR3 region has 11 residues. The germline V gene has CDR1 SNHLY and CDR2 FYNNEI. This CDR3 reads CASLYSDTQYF. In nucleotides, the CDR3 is TGTGCCAGCCTATACTCGGATACGCAGTATTTT.

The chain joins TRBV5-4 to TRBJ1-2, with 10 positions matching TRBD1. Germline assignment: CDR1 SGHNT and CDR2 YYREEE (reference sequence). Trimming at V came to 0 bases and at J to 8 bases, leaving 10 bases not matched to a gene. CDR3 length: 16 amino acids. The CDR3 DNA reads TGTGCCAGCAGCTTGGGAGGGACAGGGGTTTCAAAAGGCTACACCTTC. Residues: CASSLGGTGVSKGYTF.

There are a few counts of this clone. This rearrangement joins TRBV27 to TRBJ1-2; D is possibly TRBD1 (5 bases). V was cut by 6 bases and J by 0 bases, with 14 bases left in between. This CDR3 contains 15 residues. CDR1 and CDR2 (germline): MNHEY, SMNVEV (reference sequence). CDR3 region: CASRRKQETNYGYTF. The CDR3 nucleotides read TGTGCCAGCAGGCGGAAACAGGAGACTAACTATGGCTACACCTTC.

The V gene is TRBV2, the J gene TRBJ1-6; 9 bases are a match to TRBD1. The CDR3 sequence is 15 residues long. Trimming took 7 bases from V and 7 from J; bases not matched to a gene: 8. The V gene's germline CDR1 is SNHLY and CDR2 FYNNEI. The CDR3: CASTRDRAGNSPLHF. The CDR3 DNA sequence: TGTGCCAGCACCCGGGACAGGGCCGGCAATTCACCCCTCCACTTT.

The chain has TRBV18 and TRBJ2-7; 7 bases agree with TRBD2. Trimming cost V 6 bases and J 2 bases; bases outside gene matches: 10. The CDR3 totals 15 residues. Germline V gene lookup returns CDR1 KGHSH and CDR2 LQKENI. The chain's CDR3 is CASSGRTGGAYEQYF. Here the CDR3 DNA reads TGTGCCAGCTCCGGAAGAACGGGAGGAGCCTACGAGCAGTACTTC.

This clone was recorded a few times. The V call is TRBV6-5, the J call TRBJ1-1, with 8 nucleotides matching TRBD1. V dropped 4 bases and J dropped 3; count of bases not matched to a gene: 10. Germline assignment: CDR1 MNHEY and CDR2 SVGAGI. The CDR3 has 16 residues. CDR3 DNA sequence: TGTGCCAGCAGTTCCTTCCCAGGGGGCGAGGACACTGAAGCTTTCTTT. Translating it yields CASSSFPGGEDTEAFF.